This T cell receptor (beta chain) came from a study of T cell changes during pregnancy in multiple sclerosis. The germline V gene encodes CDR1 GTSNPN and CDR2 SVGIG (reference sequence). V lost 3 bases, J lost 2 bases, and 22 bases lay in between. There are 17 residues in the CDR3. TCRdb keeps only in-frame clones here, not all; method: immunoSEQ multiplex PCR. The data hold 90,000 to 120,000 clones, with roughly 90% observed a single time. The clonotype was recovered from a female donor in good health, enrolled as a control in a pregnancy study. This chain joins TRBV30 and TRBJ1-2; D is unclear. Sequences were derived from peripheral blood, sampled in the third trimester of pregnancy. CDR3 region: CAWRSRSSVVGNYGYTF. DNA of the CDR3: TGTGCCTGGAGGTCGAGGAGTTCGGTGGTTGGCAACTATGGCTACACCTTC.